What follows are 23 T cell receptor beta chains derived from one specimen sequenced in a study of T cell repertoires in cytomegalovirus infection. TCRdb re-called the reads with MiXCR, one entry per CDR3 protein. This table holds fewer than 550,000 distinct CDR3 sequences, about 26% found once. The material sequenced was PBMCs. These TCRs come from a human donor in good health (CMV status not recorded). Some clones in this sample may be carry-over from other donors' samples.

V gene TRBV2 combines with J gene TRBJ2-3; 12 bases match TRBD2. The CDR3 spans 15 residues. Germline CDR1 reads SNHLY; CDR2 reads FYNNEI. V dropped 7 bases and J dropped 4; count of bases not matched to a gene: 6. The CDR3 loop is CASNGLAGIADTQYF. CDR3 DNA sequence: TGTGCCAGCAATGGACTAGCGGGAATCGCAGATACGCAGTATTTT. Based on the CDR3 plus reference TRBV2 and TRBJ2-3, the full variable domain is EPEVTQTPSHQVTQMGQEVILRCVPISNHLYFYWYRQILGQKVEFLVSFYNNEISEKSEIFDDQFSVERPDGSNFTLKIRSTKLEDSAMYFCASNGLAGIADTQYFGPGTRLTVL.

The CDR3 DNA reads as TGCGCCAGCAGCCAAAACCCCGTGGAAGGAGGAGGCAATCAGCCCCAGCATTTT. Its translation: CASSQNPVEGGGNQPQHF. The chain couples TRBV4-1 to TRBJ1-5; unclear D gene. This CDR3 has 18 amino acids. Trimming removed 2 bases from V and 2 bases from J, with 19 bases in between. CDR1 is MGHRA, CDR2 YSYEKL, per germline.

Written as DNA, the CDR3 is TGTGCCAGCAGCTTAATCGGGCTAGCGGGGGGGAATGAGCAGTTCTTC. Protein product: CASSLIGLAGGNEQFF. This rearrangement joins TRBV7-9 to TRBJ2-1; 12 bases map to TRBD2. The CDR3 consists of 16 residues. Germline V gene sequence: CDR1 SEHNR, CDR2 FQNEAQ (reference sequence). V lost 2 bases, J lost 7 bases, and 6 bases stayed unmatched.

The genes are TRBV10-3 and TRBJ1-1, with TRBD1 identical over 8 bases. The V gene end was trimmed by 6 bases and the J gene end by 5 bases; junction bases not matched to a gene: 11. The germline V gene has CDR1 ENHRY and CDR2 SYGVKD. The CDR3 loop spans 15 amino acids. CDR3 nucleotides: TGTGCCATCAGGAGGACAGGGACGGCGGAGACTGAAGCTTTCTTT. Its protein is CAIRRTGTAETEAFF.

The J gene is TRBJ2-1, the V gene TRBV5-1; D call uncertain. The germline V gene has CDR1 SGHRS and CDR2 YFSETQ. The CDR3 spans 12 residues. V shed 0 bases and J shed 9 bases, with 7 bases lying between them. The CDR3 protein is CASSLGRAEQFF. Here the CDR3 DNA reads TGCGCCAGCAGCTTGGGCCGGGCTGAGCAGTTCTTC.

This clonotype was detected a few times. The J gene is TRBJ2-1, the V gene TRBV20-1, with TRBD2 as a possible D gene (6 bases). Trimming removed 6 bases at V and 11 bases at J, with 20 bases between. Germline assignment: CDR1 DFQATT and CDR2 SNEGSKA (reference sequence). There are 13 residues in the CDR3. The CDR3 protein is CSALPGTPTQQFF. In DNA, the CDR3 is TGCAGTGCCCTTCCCGGGACTCCCACACAGCAGTTCTTC.

The chain joins TRBV2 to TRBJ2-2; 8 positions match TRBD1. J gave up 7 bases and V 9 bases, and 7 bases lay outside the gene matches. The germline V gene has CDR1 SNHLY and CDR2 FYNNEI. The CDR3 is 13 residues long. The CDR3 spells CASSGTGNGELFF. CDR3 in DNA: TGTGCCAGTTCCGGGACAGGAAACGGGGAGCTGTTTTTT.

The V call is TRBV7-9, the J call TRBJ2-5, with D possibly being TRBD1 or TRBD2 (5 bases each). CDR3 length: 14 amino acids. With 4 bases removed from V and 4 bases from J, the gap between germline ends came to 13 bases. Germline V gives CDR1 SEHNR, CDR2 FQNEAQ (reference sequence). The CDR3 spells CASSSKSGRETQYF. CDR3 DNA: TGTGCCAGCAGCTCCAAATCAGGGAGAGAGACCCAGTACTTC. The complete variable domain, with remaining parts taken from reference TRBV7-9 and TRBJ2-5, reads DTGVSQNPRHKITKRGQNVTFRCDPISEHNRLYWYRQTLGQGPEFLTYFQNEAQLEKSRLLSDRFSAERPKGSFSTLEIQRTEQGDSAMYLCASSSKSGRETQYFGPGTRLLVL.

The rearrangement joins TRBV5-6 to TRBJ1-2, with TRBD1 matching 7 bases. CDR1 and CDR2 from the germline V gene are SGHDT and YYEEEE. Trimming removed 0 bases from V and 3 bases from J; junction bases left unmatched: 11. The CDR3 is 17 amino acids. DNA of the CDR3: TGTGCCAGCAGCTTGGTGGGATACAGGGGATCCGACTATGGCTACACCTTC. Its protein product is CASSLVGYRGSDYGYTF.

This clonotype was counted between two and nine times. The V and J genes are TRBV20-1 and TRBJ2-3; maybe TRBD2 (5 bases). The ends were cut back, 0 bases at V and 3 bases at J, with 13 bases in the middle. Germline lookup yields CDR1 DFQATT and CDR2 SNEGSKA (reference sequence). The CDR3 length is 15 residues. DNA of the CDR3: TGCAGTGCTAGAGACCCGGGATCTGGTACAGATACGCAGTATTTT. Amino acid sequence: CSARDPGSGTDTQYF.

The V gene is TRBV7-6, the J gene TRBJ2-1, with a possible D match to TRBD2 (5 bases). The CDR3 sequence is 15 residues long. The V gene's germline CDR1 is SGHVS and CDR2 FNYEAQ. Trimming pared 7 bases from V and 8 bases from J, leaving 21 bases between. The CDR3 DNA sequence: TGTGCCAGCAACACTCCAGCTGAGGGTATGCATGAGCAGTTCTTC. Amino acids: CASNTPAEGMHEQFF.

V is TRBV12-3 or TRBV12-4 and J is TRBJ2-1; 12 nucleotides match TRBD2. The trim removed 2 bases at V and 5 bases at J, leaving 10 bases unmatched. The CDR3 has 18 residues. The CDR3 DNA reads as TGTGCCAGCAGTTTATGGGTACTAGCGGGAGGAAGGCACAATGAGCAGTTCTTC. Translated: CASSLWVLAGGRHNEQFF.

This clonotype showed up many times. This chain joins TRBV7-8 and TRBJ2-7; D is unresolved. Trimming stripped 1 base from V and 6 bases from J, with 13 bases between. This CDR3 spans 14 amino acids. CDR1 is SGHVS, CDR2 FQNEAQ, per germline. The CDR3 here is CASSLVPSSREQYF. The CDR3 bases are TGTGCCAGCAGCTTAGTTCCGTCTAGTCGCGAGCAGTACTTC.

The rearrangement joins TRBV6-2 or TRBV6-3 to TRBJ1-1; 9 bases map to TRBD1. The CDR3 is 17 amino acids. From germline, CDR1 is MNHEY and CDR2 SVGEGT. Trimming removed 2 bases from V and 0 bases from J; junction bases left unmatched: 7. CDR3 bases: TGTGCCAGCAGTTACCCCACCGGGACAGGGATGAACACTGAAGCTTTCTTT. Its translation is CASSYPTGTGMNTEAFF.

V gene TRBV12-3 or TRBV12-4 combines with J gene TRBJ1-1; D perhaps matches TRBD1 (6 bases). V was cut by 5 bases and J by 8 bases, with 18 bases left in between. This CDR3 is built from 14 residues. The CDR3 sequence: CASSIQGGSREAFF. Written as DNA, the CDR3 is TGTGCCAGCAGTATACAAGGGGGAAGCCGAGAAGCTTTCTTT.

The table lists this clonotype with a few counts. The chain has TRBV7-9 and TRBJ2-7, with 7 bases that match TRBD2. This CDR3 has 15 residues. Germline assignment: CDR1 SEHNR and CDR2 FQNEAQ (reference sequence). The V and J ends lost 8 bases and 3 bases, in that order; junction bases with no gene match: 13. Written as DNA, the CDR3 is TGTGCCAGCCGTAATGGGGGGGAGAGCTACTACGAGCAGTACTTC. This gives the protein CASRNGGESYYEQYF.

There are many counts of this clonotype. J is TRBJ2-3 and V is TRBV7-2; TRBD1 aligns across 7 bases. Germline V gene lookup returns CDR1 SGHTA and CDR2 FQGNSA. The CDR3 extends over 15 amino acids. The V and J ends lost 1 base and 3 bases, in that order; junction bases with no gene match: 4. CDR3 coding DNA: TGTGCCAGCAGCTTAGAAGGCAGGGGGACAGATACGCAGTATTTT. Translated: CASSLEGRGTDTQYF.

J is TRBJ2-1 and V is TRBV7-2; D gene ambiguous. CDR1 SGHTA and CDR2 FQGNSA come from the germline V gene. The CDR3 totals 13 residues. The V end was cut by 4 bases, the J end by 11 bases, with 15 bases between. CDR3: CASSSGRAIKQFF. Written as DNA, the CDR3 is TGTGCCAGCAGCTCCGGTCGGGCGATTAAGCAGTTCTTC.

A few counts support this clonotype. This chain links TRBV5-5 with TRBJ2-1, with D unresolved. The CDR3 covers 17 residues. V dropped 4 bases and J dropped 5 bases, with 22 bases sitting between them. The germline gives CDR1 SGHKS, CDR2 YYEKEE (reference sequence). CDR3 sequence reads: CASSRSPWVSSDNEQFF. In nucleotides, the CDR3 is TGTGCCAGCAGCCGATCTCCATGGGTCTCGTCGGACAATGAGCAGTTCTTC.

This clonotype was recorded a few times. The chain employs TRBV6-2 or TRBV6-3 and TRBJ1-5; D call uncertain. The V and J ends lost 4 bases and 4 bases respectively, with 8 bases between them. The germline V gene has CDR1 MNHEY and CDR2 SVGEGT. This CDR3 has 13 amino acids. CDR3 in amino acids: CASSLAVNQPQHF. CDR3 coding DNA: TGTGCCAGCAGTTTGGCAGTTAATCAGCCCCAGCATTTT.

With regard to this clonotype: One end of the junction does not line up with germline, which may come from a read error. The J gene is TRBJ1-5, the V gene TRBV7-2; D is unclear. The CDR3 is made up of 13 amino acids. Germline assignment: CDR1 SGHTA and CDR2 FQGNSA. The CDR3 DNA reads TGTGCCGGCAGCCGGTTTGACAATCAGCCCCAGCATTTT. Its translation is CAGSRFDNQPQHF.

Many counts were recorded for this clonotype. The rearrangement joins TRBV11-2 to TRBJ1-5; D is ambiguous. Germline-derived CDR1 and CDR2 are SGHAT and FQNNGV. CDR3 length: 14 residues. V lost 6 bases to trimming and J lost 7 bases, with 16 bases between them. The CDR3: CASSPSSRSQPQHF. The CDR3 DNA sequence: TGTGCCAGCAGTCCAAGTTCCCGCTCCCAGCCCCAGCATTTT.

Of note for this clonotype: A much larger clone lies a single base off, so this may be a read error. The genes are TRBV7-2 and TRBJ1-1, with 8 bases aligning to TRBD1. After removal of 2 bases from V and 4 bases from J, the junction contained 3 bases not matched to a gene. Germline CDR1 reads SGHTA; CDR2 reads FQGNSA. This CDR3 has 14 residues. CDR3 in DNA: TGTGCCAGCAGCTTAACCACAGGGGGCACTGAAGCTTTCTTT. The encoded protein is CASSLTTGGTEAFF.